Sequencing of this T cell receptor (beta chain) was carried out in a study of T-cell reconstitution after alpha-beta-depleted transplantation in children. This clonotype was observed once. Antigen unknown. The V gene end was trimmed by 6 bases and the J gene end by 5 bases; junction bases not matched to a gene: 7. Germline V gene sequence: CDR1 SGHTA, CDR2 FQGNSA. The length of the CDR3 is 14 residues. Broader study findings: The study reportedly traced alpha-beta T cells about two months after transplant to several hundred expanded graft clones. For some patients, TCRbeta diversity was high at day 60 because of recipient T cells and thymic progenitors that survived. By one year post-transplant, T-cell counts and diversity largely arose from T cells that were newly produced.

Unique molecular identifiers were built into the TCRbeta library. TCRdb re-called the PCR reads with MiXCR, one entry per CDR3 protein. In the table there are fewer than 1 million distinct CDR3 sequences, roughly 16% of which are singletons. Source: PBMCs, mostly from graft donor cells, taken 360 days after TCRalphabeta/CD19-depleted stem cell transplant. The V gene is TRBV7-2, the J gene TRBJ2-1, with 7 bases matching TRBD1. The TCR originated in a male patient younger than 18 who had a stem cell transplant for acute lymphoblastic leukemia, so the T cells may come from the graft donor. CDR3 residues: CASSRQGMDNEQFF. CDR3 sequence (DNA): TGTGCCAGCAGTCGACAGGGTATGGACAATGAGCAGTTCTTC.